This T cell receptor beta chain came from a study of control samples from healthy donors and cancer patients. Only in-frame clones appear in the TCRdb table, and some are missing; sequencing was by immunoSEQ multiplex PCR. The sample consists of some 200,000 clones, about nine tenths of them appearing once. The CDR3 runs to 15 residues. V lost 1 base to trimming and J lost 8 bases; unmatched junction nucleotides: 2. Looked up from germline, CDR1 is SGHNT and CDR2 is YENEEA. This clone was counted once. Sequencing used blood. The TCR was taken from a woman aged 25 to 39 in good health. The V gene is TRBV11-3, the J gene TRBJ2-1, with 13 bases that match TRBD2. The CDR3 nucleotides are TGTGCCAGCAGCTTAGGGACTAGCGGGAGAGATGAGCAGTTCTTC. This encodes CASSLGTSGRDEQFF. The complete variable domain, with remaining parts taken from reference TRBV11-3 and TRBJ2-1, reads EAGVVQSPRYKIIEKKQPVAFWCNPISGHNTLYWYLQNLGQGPELLIRYENEEAVDDSQLPKDRFSAERLKGVDSTLKIQPAELGDSAVYLCASSLGTSGRDEQFFGPGTRLTVL.